The 30 T cell receptor beta chains in this list originate from one sample, sequenced in a study of CD8 T cells in ankylosing spondylitis. TCRdb analysed the 5' RACE reads with MiXCR anew, one entry per CDR3 protein. The sample consists of some 180,000 distinct CDR3 sequences, approximately 18% of them appearing once. The sample taken for sequencing was blood, either unsorted or a sorted T cell fraction (not recorded which). The receptors here all came from a male donor under 35 with ankylosing spondylitis or in good health (not recorded which).

The table lists this clonotype with a count of one. V and J are TRBV7-6 and TRBJ2-2; 9 bases match TRBD1. The CDR3 runs 14 residues. Trimming at V came to 5 bases and at J to 7 bases, leaving 5 bases not matched to a gene. The germline CDR1 and CDR2 sequences are SGHVS and FNYEAQ. The CDR3 nucleotides are TGTGCCAGCAGCCCGGGACAGGGCAACGGGGAGCTGTTTTTT. This translates into CASSPGQGNGELFF.

This clonotype was picked up many times. The gene calls are TRBV20-1 and TRBJ2-7; 8 bases fit TRBD2. The length of the CDR3 is 14 residues. Germline CDR1 and CDR2: DFQATT and SNEGSKA (reference sequence). Trimming took 0 bases from V and 3 from J; bases not matched to a gene: 4. CDR3: CSARDREGGYEQYV. DNA of the CDR3: TGCAGTGCTAGAGACCGGGAGGGTGGCTACGAGCAGTACGTC.

This clonotype was seen repeatedly, ten times or more. V is TRBV5-1 and J is TRBJ1-2; no clear D. V lost 0 bases, J lost 8 bases, and 20 bases lay in between. This CDR3 has 16 residues. CDR1 and CDR2 from the germline V gene are SGHRS and YFSETQ. The CDR3 DNA sequence: TGCGCCAGCAGCTTGGATCTCTTACCTATACCGGACGGCTACACCTTC. Its protein is CASSLDLLPIPDGYTF.

This clonotype was counted many times. The chain carries TRBV6-2 or TRBV6-3 and TRBJ1-5; D is undetermined. The CDR3 covers 13 residues. The V end was cut by 2 bases, the J end by 3 bases, with 5 bases between. The germline V gene has CDR1 MNHEY and CDR2 SVGEGT. This CDR3 is CASSYRLNQPQHF. In DNA form, the CDR3 reads TGTGCCAGCAGTTACCGGCTCAATCAGCCCCAGCATTTT.

This clonotype has at least ten counts. The V call is TRBV12-3 or TRBV12-4, the J call TRBJ2-2; 7 bases match TRBD2. CDR3 size: 16 residues. Trimming cost V 7 bases and J 5 bases; bases outside gene matches: 13. CDR3 DNA: TGTGCCAGCACCGTTTGGGGGGGGGTAAGGACCGGGGAGCTGTTTTTT. Its protein is CASTVWGGVRTGELFF.

This clonotype was observed many times. The J gene is TRBJ2-7, the V gene TRBV5-6; D call uncertain. V was cut by 3 bases and J by 0 bases, with 13 bases left in between. The CDR3 loop spans 15 amino acids. From germline, CDR1 is SGHDT and CDR2 YYEEEE. CDR3 bases: TGTGCCAGCAGCTACTCGGGCCTTAGCTCCTACGAGCAGTACTTC. This sequence encodes CASSYSGLSSYEQYF. The full variable domain, in which reference TRBV5-6 and TRBJ2-7 provide the parts outside the CDR3, is DAGVTQSPTHLIKTRGQQVTLRCSPKSGHDTVSWYQQALGQGPQFIFQYYEEEERQRGNFPDRFSGHQFPNYSSELNVNALLLGDSALYLCASSYSGLSSYEQYFGPGTRLTVT.

The chain carries TRBV7-6 and TRBJ2-7; TRBD2 aligns across 16 bases. The CDR3 runs 19 residues. Trimming at V came to 5 bases and at J to 6 bases, leaving 16 bases not matched to a gene. Germline values: CDR1 SGHVS, CDR2 FNYEAQ. CDR3 nucleotide sequence: TGTGCCAGCAGCATCCCGGACTCCGGGACTAGCGGGAGGGCTCGCGAGCAGTACGTC. This encodes CASSIPDSGTSGRAREQYV.

This clonotype was seen ten or more times. This chain uses TRBV29-1 with TRBJ2-1, with 8 bases aligning to TRBD2. The CDR3 runs to 14 residues. The germline gives CDR1 SQVTM, CDR2 ANQGSEA. Losses at the gene ends were 7 bases for V and 6 bases for J; bases not matched to a gene: 11. The CDR3 DNA reads as TGCAGCGCCTCGGGGACTAGTAAGGGCAATGAGCAGTTCTTC. This sequence encodes CSASGTSKGNEQFF.

This clonotype came up many times. The chain uses TRBV28 and TRBJ2-7, with a tentative D call TRBD2 (5 bases). The CDR3 totals 14 residues. Trimming took off 7 bases at V and 0 bases at J, with 13 bases between the two ends. Germline CDR1 MDHEN, CDR2 SYDVKM. The CDR3 sequence is CASTNLANSYEQYF. The CDR3, as DNA: TGTGCCAGCACCAATCTAGCTAACTCCTACGAGCAGTACTTC.

The chain is built from TRBV9 and TRBJ2-1; D assignment may be TRBD1 or TRBD2 (5 bases each). Germline assignment: CDR1 SGDLS and CDR2 YYNGEE. This CDR3 is built from 16 residues. V shed 3 bases and J shed 7 bases, with 20 bases lying between them. This CDR3 reads CASSAPGLGRQNEQFF. In nucleotides, the CDR3 is TGTGCCAGCAGCGCACCGGGGTTGGGCAGACAGAATGAGCAGTTCTTC.

This clonotype was seen more than once but under ten times. This sequence joins TRBV13 and TRBJ2-3; D is uncertain. The ends were cut back, 3 bases at V and 6 bases at J, with 13 bases in the middle. The CDR3 consists of 14 residues. The germline V gene has CDR1 PRHDT and CDR2 FYEKMQ (reference sequence). This chain's CDR3 is CASSFNLEFDTQYF. The CDR3 bases are TGTGCCAGCAGCTTTAATCTGGAGTTTGATACGCAGTATTTT.

This clonotype has ten or more counts. This chain uses TRBV29-1 with TRBJ2-7; D is perhaps TRBD2 (6 bases). The CDR3 is made up of 13 amino acids. V gave up 5 bases and J gave up 3 bases, with 14 bases separating them. Germline CDR1 is SQVTM and CDR2 is ANQGSEA. CDR3 coding DNA: TGCAGCGTTTTCGGGGGATCCCTCTACGAGCAGTACTTC. Its translation: CSVFGGSLYEQYF.

The chain carries TRBV12-3 or TRBV12-4 and TRBJ2-7; no definite D call. V was pared by 2 bases and J by 3 bases, with 11 bases between. This CDR3 spans 14 amino acids. The CDR3 sequence: CASSLSAGYYEQYF. As DNA, the CDR3 is TGTGCCAGCAGTTTATCGGCCGGATACTACGAGCAGTACTTC.

In this sample, this clonotype turned up many times. For the CDR3, the DNA is TGCAGAACAGGGGACTCCAGGGATTCAGATACGCAGTATTTT. As protein: CRTGDSRDSDTQYF. The rearrangement uses TRBV20-1 and TRBJ2-3; maybe TRBD1 (7 bases). Germline V gene lookup returns CDR1 DFQATT and CDR2 SNEGSKA (reference sequence). The CDR3 sequence is 14 residues long.

This clonotype occurred many times. The V and J genes are TRBV4-3 and TRBJ2-1; 10 bases align to TRBD2. Germline V gives CDR1 LGHNA, CDR2 YSLEER. Losses at the gene ends were 0 bases for V and 8 bases for J; bases not matched to a gene: 10. There are 17 residues in the CDR3. This chain's CDR3 is CASSQERRLAGEDEQFF. The CDR3 bases are TGCGCCAGCAGCCAAGAGAGGCGGCTAGCGGGAGAGGATGAGCAGTTCTTC.

CDR3 bases: TGCAGTGCGGGACCGGACAGCACAGATACGCAGTATTTT. Its translation: CSAGPDSTDTQYF. The chain joins TRBV29-1 to TRBJ2-3; D might be TRBD2 (6 bases). The CDR3 runs 13 residues. Germline lookup yields CDR1 SQVTM and CDR2 ANQGSEA.

This clonotype showed up many times. The chain recombines TRBV5-1 with TRBJ2-3, with TRBD2 identical over 14 bases. The CDR3 consists of 16 residues. In germline, CDR1 is SGHRS, CDR2 YFSETQ. Germline trimming cut 3 bases from V and 7 bases from J; bases unmatched to any gene: 7. In DNA form, the CDR3 reads TGCGCCAGCAGCTCGACTAGCGGGAGGGTACCCAATACGCAGTATTTT. This sequence encodes CASSSTSGRVPNTQYF.

This clonotype appeared many times. J is TRBJ2-3 and V is TRBV29-1; 8 bases match TRBD2. From germline, CDR1 is SQVTM and CDR2 ANQGSEA. Germline trimming cut 3 bases from V and 1 base from J; bases unmatched to any gene: 6. The CDR3 is 15 amino acids. The CDR3 coding sequence is TGCAGCGTTGACACACGGGAGGGCGGCACAGATACGCAGTATTTT. Protein: CSVDTREGGTDTQYF.

Only a few counts were recorded for this clonotype. The CDR3 nucleotides read TGCAGCGTTGTAAAGATCGAATCAGATACGCAGTATTTT. It is translated as CSVVKIESDTQYF. V and J are TRBV29-1 and TRBJ2-3; unclear D gene. CDR1 and CDR2 from the germline V gene are SQVTM and ANQGSEA. The CDR3 runs to 13 residues. Trimming took 4 bases from V and 4 from J, leaving 12 bases between them.

This clonotype has a count of ten or more. This chain connects TRBV7-2 to TRBJ2-5, with D perhaps matching TRBD2 (6 bases). Germline CDR1 reads SGHTA; CDR2 reads FQGNSA. V lost 2 bases and J 0 bases, leaving 13 bases between the germline ends. The CDR3 consists of 16 residues. In DNA, the CDR3 is TGTGCCAGCAGCTTACGGGGGTTCCTCCACCAAGAGACCCAGTACTTC. This translates into CASSLRGFLHQETQYF.

There are many counts of this clonotype. V and J are TRBV19 and TRBJ1-1; TRBD1 is a possible D gene (5 bases). CDR3 size: 14 residues. Per germline, CDR1 LNHDA and CDR2 SQIVND (reference sequence). Trimming stripped 7 bases from V and 1 base from J, with 13 bases between. The chain's CDR3 is CASIGGSGNTEAFF. CDR3 bases: TGTGCCAGTATTGGGGGGAGTGGGAACACTGAAGCTTTCTTT.

The chain recombines TRBV12-3 or TRBV12-4 with TRBJ2-7; D perhaps matches TRBD2 (5 bases). The CDR3 has 13 residues. Trimming removed 0 bases at V and 11 bases at J, with 14 bases between. DNA for the CDR3: TGTGCCAGCAGTTTAGCGATCCGGGATATAGAGTACTTC. Translation: CASSLAIRDIEYF.

There are many counts of this clonotype. The chain combines TRBV11-3 with TRBJ2-3; maybe TRBD1 (5 bases). Trimming pared 1 base from V and 4 bases from J, leaving 9 bases between. The CDR3 runs 14 residues. CDR1 SGHNT and CDR2 YENEEA come from the germline V gene. The CDR3 is CASSLVWGADTQYF. For the CDR3, the DNA is TGTGCCAGCAGCTTAGTTTGGGGCGCAGATACGCAGTATTTT. Combining the CDR3 with reference TRBV11-3 and TRBJ2-3 gives the whole variable domain EAGVVQSPRYKIIEKKQPVAFWCNPISGHNTLYWYLQNLGQGPELLIRYENEEAVDDSQLPKDRFSAERLKGVDSTLKIQPAELGDSAVYLCASSLVWGADTQYFGPGTRLTVL.

This clonotype was picked up many times. The chain couples TRBV5-1 to TRBJ2-7; 7 bases are a match to TRBD1. Germline CDR1 is SGHRS and CDR2 is YFSETQ. This CDR3 is 15 amino acids long. J gave up 1 base and V 4 bases, and 8 bases lay outside the gene matches. This chain's CDR3 is CASSIHRGPSYEQYV. The DNA for the CDR3 is TGCGCCAGCAGCATCCACAGGGGCCCTTCCTACGAGCAGTACGTC.

This clonotype was counted many times. The CDR3 spells CASSLVLFGQRNGNTIYF. In DNA, the CDR3 is TGTGCCAGCAGCTTAGTTTTATTCGGGCAGAGAAATGGAAACACCATATATTTT. The V gene is TRBV7-9, the J gene TRBJ1-3, with D unresolved. Per the germline V gene, CDR1 is SEHNR and CDR2 is FQNEAQ (reference sequence). The CDR3 consists of 18 residues. V lost 1 base and J lost 3, with 19 bases in between.

This clonotype was seen ten or more times. The rearrangement joins TRBV6-1 to TRBJ1-4; maybe TRBD1 (5 bases). Trimming cost V 8 bases and J 6 bases, with 16 bases left between them. This CDR3 contains 14 residues. Germline V gives CDR1 MNHNS, CDR2 SASEGT. The chain's CDR3 is CASAIDRLDEKLFF. CDR3 coding DNA: TGTGCCAGCGCCATAGACAGATTAGATGAAAAACTGTTTTTT.

This clonotype was picked up many times. This chain connects TRBV12-3 or TRBV12-4 to TRBJ2-1; 13 bases agree with TRBD2. The CDR3 extends over 15 amino acids. Trimming took 6 bases from V and 10 from J; bases not matched to a gene: 9. CDR3 region: CASSQFGLAGVEQFF. The DNA for the CDR3 is TGTGCCAGCAGCCAATTCGGACTAGCGGGAGTCGAGCAGTTCTTC.

The chain has TRBV3-1 and TRBJ1-1; a possible D gene is TRBD1 (5 bases). Germline CDR1 is LGHDT and CDR2 is YNNKEL (reference sequence). The CDR3 totals 13 residues. V was cut by 5 bases and J by 1 base, with 8 bases left in between. DNA for the CDR3: TGTGCCAGCAGCACACAGGCGAACACTGAAGCTTTCTTT. Its translation: CASSTQANTEAFF.

This clonotype was seen many times. The DNA of the CDR3 is TGTGCCAGCAGGGGTGTGGCGGGAGGGCCCTCATACGAGCAGTACGTC. It yields the protein CASRGVAGGPSYEQYV. The chain uses TRBV27 and TRBJ2-7; 9 bases agree with TRBD2. Germline assignment: CDR1 MNHEY and CDR2 SMNVEV (reference sequence). The CDR3 consists of 16 residues. With V trimmed by 6 bases and J by 4 bases, 13 bases remained unmatched.

This clonotype was seen a few times. This sequence joins TRBV12-3 or TRBV12-4 and TRBJ1-1; D is ambiguous. The V gene lost 5 bases and the J gene lost 0 bases, with 4 bases spanning the gap. The CDR3 runs 12 residues. CDR3 sequence reads: CASSILNTEAFF. CDR3 DNA sequence: TGTGCCAGCAGTATCTTGAACACTGAAGCTTTCTTT.